This T cell receptor beta chain originates from a study of shared clonotypes between healthy human individuals. Study-wide findings and caveats: Naive subsets tended to show greater estimated richness than memory subsets. Sampling covered nothing but blood. Tissue TCR repertoires likely differ from those found in blood. Generation probabilities of non-shared clonotypes were lower (relative to those shared by all four donors).

On this clone: Its antigen is not identified.

The assay was run at deep level. The repertoire was sequenced with immunoSEQ multiplex PCR; TCRdb's copy has only in-frame clones and lacks some. Found here are roughly 2.5 million clones, more than 80% of them singletons; the top ten hold over 0.12%. The CDR3 is made up of 14 amino acids. Trimming removed 5 bases at V and 0 bases at J, with 8 bases between. Germline CDR1 KGHSH, CDR2 LQKENI. The source material was naive CD4+ T cells sorted from blood. Subset indicated: CD45RA+ positively selected. This chain uses TRBV18 with TRBJ1-3; possibly TRBD1 for D (5 bases). This receptor was taken from a man younger than 35 in good health. CDR3 residues: CASSSDNSGNTIYF. The DNA of the CDR3 is TGTGCCAGCTCATCGGACAACTCTGGAAACACCATATATTTT.